A single sample is the source of the 10 T cell receptor beta chains below, sequenced in a study of T cell responses to AZD1222 COVID-19 vaccine listed by TCRdb under 2021. The library was produced with the immunoSEQ multiplex PCR assay. TCRdb took this table from immuneACCESS and kept in-frame rearrangements with V and J called. Such tables lack part of the clones; where checked against another copy, unresolved V genes explain under half of the gap, and the rest is unexplained. Here the sample has roughly 100,000 clones; approximately 89% occur a single time. 18% of the sample lies in the top ten. Per the publication, the time point label means: baseline before first vaccination. The sample consisted of peripheral blood, taken on day 0 of AZD1222 vaccination. These receptors came from an adult in good health.

The chain joins TRBV6-2 or TRBV6-3 to TRBJ2-5; D might be TRBD1 or TRBD2, each matching 5 bases. The CDR3 runs 13 residues. Germline CDR1 and CDR2: MNHEY and SVGEGT. Trimming shortened V by 2 bases and J by 2 bases, and 6 bases separated the two germline ends. The CDR3, as DNA: TGTGCCAGCAGTTACGGGGGACAAGAGACCCAGTACTTC. It specifies CASSYGGQETQYF.

The chain is built from TRBV6-5 and TRBJ2-2, with D unclear. The CDR3 is 14 residues long. Trimming stripped 4 bases from V and 2 bases from J, with 8 bases between. The V gene's germline CDR1 is MNHEY and CDR2 SVGAGI. The chain's CDR3 is CASSSGLNTGELFF. The CDR3 nucleotides are TGTGCCAGCAGTTCCGGCCTCAACACCGGGGAGCTGTTTTTT.

This sequence joins TRBV18 and TRBJ1-2; D is perhaps TRBD1 (5 bases). The V and J ends lost 2 bases and 3 bases respectively, with 7 bases between them. The CDR3 is made up of 13 amino acids. CDR1 is KGHSH, CDR2 LQKENI, per germline. The CDR3 nucleotides are TGTGCCAGCTCACCAGGGGCGGACTATGGCTACACCTTC. Its translation is CASSPGADYGYTF.

The CDR3 nucleotides are TGCGCCAGCAGCTTTGAGGACACAAACACCGGGGAGCTGTTTTTT. Protein product: CASSFEDTNTGELFF. The rearrangement joins TRBV5-1 to TRBJ2-2; a weak D match, TRBD1 (5 bases). The CDR3 has 15 residues. Germline assignment: CDR1 SGHRS and CDR2 YFSETQ. V dropped 2 bases and J dropped 2 bases, with 10 bases sitting between them.

This rearrangement joins TRBV10-2 to TRBJ1-5, with 7 bases fitting TRBD1. Germline CDR1 is WSHSY and CDR2 is SAAADI. There are 13 residues in the CDR3. V lost 3 bases, J lost 6 bases, and 2 bases stayed unmatched. CDR3 DNA: TGCGCCAGCAGTGAAGGGGGCGGTCAGCCCCAGCATTTT. Translation: CASSEGGGQPQHF.

V is TRBV2 and J is TRBJ1-2; a possible D gene is TRBD1 (5 bases). The CDR3 length is 12 residues. Trimming cost V 4 bases and J 8 bases, with 11 bases left between them. Per germline, CDR1 SNHLY and CDR2 FYNNEI. CDR3: CASSGQRLGYTF. CDR3 in DNA: TGTGCCAGCAGTGGACAGCGGCTAGGCTACACCTTC.

This chain links TRBV29-1 with TRBJ1-1, with 9 bases identical to TRBD1. Looked up from germline, CDR1 is SQVTM and CDR2 is ANQGSEA. V trimming: 5 bases; J trimming: 11 bases; junction bases outside the gene matches: 9. The CDR3 length is 12 residues. Written as DNA, the CDR3 is TGCAGCGTTCTACAGGGGGCTATCGGCGCTTTCTTT. Encoded protein: CSVLQGAIGAFF.

V and J are TRBV5-6 and TRBJ1-5; a weak D match, TRBD1 (5 bases). Per germline, CDR1 SGHDT and CDR2 YYEEEE. CDR3 length: 12 residues. Trimming left V 3 bases short and J 7 bases short, with 8 bases between. DNA for the CDR3: TGTGCCAGCAGCTCTGGGGGACAGCCCCAGCATTTT. It encodes CASSSGGQPQHF.

The genes are TRBV2 and TRBJ2-3; a weak D match, TRBD2 (7 bases). The germline gives CDR1 SNHLY, CDR2 FYNNEI. This CDR3 has 17 amino acids. Trimming stripped 2 bases from V and 5 bases from J, with 20 bases between. The CDR3 coding sequence is TGTGCCAGCAGTGAAAAGGCTAGTGGGGGGGCCTTAGATACGCAGTATTTT. Translation: CASSEKASGGALDTQYF.

The genes are TRBV10-3 and TRBJ1-4, with unresolved D. The V end was cut by 3 bases, the J end by 11 bases, with 10 bases between. The germline CDR1 and CDR2 sequences are ENHRY and SYGVKD. The CDR3 runs to 12 residues. The CDR3 sequence is CAISDSGGKLFF. In nucleotides, the CDR3 is TGTGCCATCAGTGATTCCGGAGGCAAACTGTTTTTT.